A selection of T cell receptor beta chains follows, all from one sample in a study of shared clonotypes between healthy human individuals. Clones were read by immunoSEQ multiplex PCR, and TCRdb kept only the in-frame ones, dropping some. Of around 2.3 million clones in the sample, almost 96% are singletons; the top ten hold roughly 0.13%. The sample was naive CD4+ T cells sorted from blood. These receptor sequences come from a young man in good health. Each CDR3 is given with its conserved first and last residue. A D gene is named only where the DNA matches it firmly. Clone size is not always given. Where it is, it says once, few, many or a class for expanded clones.

D gene: -
clone size: -
J gene: TRBJ2-5
V gene: TRBV5-4
CDR3 DNA: TGTGCCAGCAGCCGACGGGACAAGATACAAGAGACCCAGTACTTC
CDR3 protein: CASSRRDKIQETQYF

D gene: -
clone size: -
J gene: TRBJ2-2
V gene: TRBV30
CDR3 DNA: TGTGCCTGGAGTCAAGGGTTCACCGGGGAGCTGTTTTTT
CDR3 protein: CAWSQGFTGELFF

D gene: -
clone size: once
J gene: TRBJ1-2
V gene: TRBV7-9
CDR3 DNA: TGTGCCAGCAGCTTAAATACACTTCTCCATGGCTACACCTTC
CDR3 protein: CASSLNTLLHGYTF

D gene: TRBD2
clone size: -
J gene: TRBJ2-4
V gene: TRBV4-1
CDR3 DNA: TGCGCCAGCAGCCCCCCAGGCGGGGGGGCCGTCCGGGAAAACATTCAGTACTTC
CDR3 protein: CASSPPGGGAVRENIQYF

D gene: TRBD1
clone size: -
J gene: TRBJ2-3
V gene: TRBV10-3
CDR3 DNA: TGTGCCATCAGTGAAAGGGGGCTCACAGATACGCAGTATTTT
CDR3 protein: CAISERGLTDTQYF

D gene: TRBD2
clone size: -
J gene: TRBJ2-7
V gene: TRBV10-2
CDR3 DNA: TGCGCCAGCAGTCGACTAGCGGGAGGGTCCTACGAGCAGTACTTC
CDR3 protein: CASSRLAGGSYEQYF

D gene: TRBD1
clone size: -
J gene: TRBJ2-5
V gene: TRBV11-2
CDR3 DNA: TGTGCCAGCAGCCTTGGGACAGGGGGCAAGGGAGAGACCCAGTACTTC
CDR3 protein: CASSLGTGGKGETQYF

D gene: -
clone size: few
J gene: TRBJ1-5
V gene: TRBV2
CDR3 DNA: TGTGCCAGCAGCCCAACAAGAAGCAATCAGCCCCAGCATTTT
CDR3 protein: CASSPTRSNQPQHF

D gene: -
clone size: -
J gene: TRBJ2-1
V gene: TRBV2
CDR3 DNA: TGTGCCAGCAGTGTCGGCCGCTCCTACAATGAGCAGTTCTTC
CDR3 protein: CASSVGRSYNEQFF

D gene: -
clone size: -
J gene: TRBJ2-3
V gene: TRBV7-2
CDR3 DNA: TGTGCCAGCAGCCCCGAAGTCACAGATACGCAGTATTTT
CDR3 protein: CASSPEVTDTQYF

D gene: -
clone size: -
J gene: TRBJ2-2
V gene: TRBV29-1
CDR3 DNA: TGCAGCGTTGTGTCAGGGGTGACCGGGGAGCTGTTTTTT
CDR3 protein: CSVVSGVTGELFF

D gene: -
clone size: -
J gene: TRBJ1-3
V gene: TRBV2
CDR3 DNA: TGTGCCAGCAGTCCGGACAGTTTTGGAAACACCATATATTTT
CDR3 protein: CASSPDSFGNTIYF

D gene: TRBD1
clone size: -
J gene: TRBJ1-4
V gene: TRBV5-1
CDR3 DNA: TGCGCCAGCAGCCTAACCGGGACAGCTAATGAAAAACTGTTTTTT
CDR3 protein: CASSLTGTANEKLFF

D gene: -
clone size: -
J gene: TRBJ1-5
V gene: TRBV10-1
CDR3 DNA: TGCGCCAGCTCTGAGGGGTTATCGCCCCAGCATTTT
CDR3 protein: CASSEGLSPQHF

D gene: -
clone size: few
J gene: TRBJ2-7
V gene: TRBV4-3
CDR3 DNA: TGCGCCAGCAGCCAAGATGGTCGGGGGCCCCCTTCCTTC
CDR3 protein: CASSQDGRGPPSF

D gene: -
clone size: -
J gene: TRBJ1-1
V gene: TRBV7-6
CDR3 DNA: TGTGCCAGCAGCCTTACAGGGAACACTGAAGCTTTCTTT
CDR3 protein: CASSLTGNTEAFF

D gene: -
clone size: -
J gene: TRBJ2-7
V gene: TRBV2
CDR3 DNA: TGTGCCAGCATCCCGGGACTCCCCCCGGGGGAGCAGTACTTC
CDR3 protein: CASIPGLPPGEQYF

D gene: -
clone size: once
J gene: TRBJ1-3
V gene: TRBV18
CDR3 DNA: TGTGCCAGCTCACCGGCGGACAAATCTGGAAACACCATATATTTT
CDR3 protein: CASSPADKSGNTIYF

D gene: -
clone size: once
J gene: TRBJ2-2
V gene: TRBV5-1
CDR3 DNA: TGCGCCAGCAGCTTGGCTGCAGGGGCCTACACCGGGGAGCTGTTTTTT
CDR3 protein: CASSLAAGAYTGELFF

D gene: -
clone size: -
J gene: TRBJ1-5
V gene: TRBV5-1
CDR3 DNA: TGCGCCAGCAGCTTAGGGGAAATAAGCAATCAGCCCCAGCATTTT
CDR3 protein: CASSLGEISNQPQHF

D gene: -
clone size: -
J gene: TRBJ1-2
V gene: TRBV14
CDR3 DNA: TGTGCCAGCAGCCAAGTCCAGGGAGGTAACTATGGCTACACCTTC
CDR3 protein: CASSQVQGGNYGYTF

D gene: -
clone size: -
J gene: TRBJ1-4
V gene: TRBV6-5
CDR3 DNA: TGTGCCAGCAGTTCGGGGTCCACCCAAAACGAGAAACTGTTTTTT
CDR3 protein: CASSSGSTQNEKLFF

D gene: -
clone size: -
J gene: TRBJ2-7
V gene: TRBV7-2
CDR3 DNA: TGTGCCAGCAGCTCCGGGACACCCTACGAGCAGTACTTC
CDR3 protein: CASSSGTPYEQYF

D gene: TRBD1
clone size: -
J gene: TRBJ1-2
V gene: TRBV29-1
CDR3 DNA: TGCAGCGTTGATAAGGGACAGTATGGCTACACCTTC
CDR3 protein: CSVDKGQYGYTF

D gene: -
clone size: -
J gene: TRBJ1-1
V gene: TRBV12-5
CDR3 DNA: TGTGCTAGTGGAATGCAGGGAACTGAAGCTTTCTTT
CDR3 protein: CASGMQGTEAFF

D gene: TRBD1
clone size: -
J gene: TRBJ1-6
V gene: TRBV5-6
CDR3 DNA: TGTGCCAGCAGCTTAATGACAGGGGTATCACCCCTCCACTTT
CDR3 protein: CASSLMTGVSPLHF

D gene: -
clone size: -
J gene: TRBJ2-7
V gene: TRBV28
CDR3 DNA: TGTGCCAGCAGCCAGGGAGGTACTACCTACGAGCAGTACTTC
CDR3 protein: CASSQGGTTYEQYF

D gene: TRBD1
clone size: -
J gene: TRBJ1-2
V gene: TRBV6-1
CDR3 DNA: TGTGCCAGCAGCCCAGACAGGGGGCAAGGTGGCTACACCTTC
CDR3 protein: CASSPDRGQGGYTF

D gene: -
clone size: -
J gene: TRBJ2-2
V gene: TRBV5-1
CDR3 DNA: TGCGCCAGCAGCATGGAGGGCGCGGGCACCGGGGAGCTGTTTTTT
CDR3 protein: CASSMEGAGTGELFF

D gene: TRBD2
clone size: -
J gene: TRBJ2-5
V gene: TRBV2
CDR3 DNA: TGTGCCAGCAGTGGGTTAGCGGGGGGGAGGAAAGAGACCCAGTACTTC
CDR3 protein: CASSGLAGGRKETQYF

D gene: -
clone size: -
J gene: TRBJ2-3
V gene: TRBV5-1
CDR3 DNA: TGCGCCAGCAGCTTGACAGGAGTCACAGATACGCAGTATTTT
CDR3 protein: CASSLTGVTDTQYF

D gene: -
clone size: -
J gene: TRBJ2-7
V gene: TRBV19
CDR3 DNA: TGTGCCAGTAGTAATGGGCGGGCCGACTCCTACGAGCAGTACTTC
CDR3 protein: CASSNGRADSYEQYF

D gene: -
clone size: -
J gene: TRBJ1-1
V gene: TRBV5-4
CDR3 DNA: TGTGCCAGCAGCCCATCGGTCACGTCCACCAATGAAGCTTTCTTT
CDR3 protein: CASSPSVTSTNEAFF

D gene: -
clone size: -
J gene: TRBJ2-7
V gene: TRBV18
CDR3 DNA: TGTGCCAGCTCACCGAACGGGATCGGCATCTACGAGCAGTACTTC
CDR3 protein: CASSPNGIGIYEQYF